These 9 T cell receptor beta chains originate from one sample sequenced in a study of blood T cell repertoires in COVID-19. Sequencing used immunoSEQ multiplex PCR; TCRdb keeps in-frame clones, though not all of them. The sample includes 200,000 to 250,000 clones, about nine tenths of them seen just once. Sequencing used PBMCs or T cells enriched from blood (not recorded which). All receptors derive from a woman aged 40 to 55 with acute COVID-19.

The CDR3 sequence: CASSLDRGPTGNTIYF. In DNA form, the CDR3 reads TGTGCCTCTTCCTTGGACAGGGGGCCGACAGGAAACACCATATATTTT. This rearrangement joins TRBV19 to TRBJ1-3, with TRBD1 matching over 11 bases. With V trimmed by 11 bases and J by 4 bases, 13 bases remained unmatched. This CDR3 spans 16 amino acids. The germline V gene encodes CDR1 LNHDA and CDR2 SQIVND (reference sequence).

This chain connects TRBV18 to TRBJ2-5, with 10 bases matching TRBD1. CDR1 and CDR2 from the germline V gene are KGHSH and LQKENI. This CDR3 region has 16 residues. J gave up 2 bases and V 4 bases, and 7 bases lay outside the gene matches. The CDR3 nucleotides read TGTGCCAGCTCACGCGAGACAGGGGGCTTTCAAGAGACCCAGTACTTC. Its protein product is CASSRETGGFQETQYF.

The chain recombines TRBV27 with TRBJ2-7, with D possibly TRBD1 on 6 matching bases. CDR1 MNHEY and CDR2 SMNVEV come from the germline V gene (reference sequence). V was trimmed by 2 bases and J by 5 bases, leaving 19 bases between them. The CDR3 totals 16 residues. In nucleotides, the CDR3 is TGTGCCAGCAGTTTACTCGGACAGAGGGGATCCCACGAGCAGTACTTC. This codes for CASSLLGQRGSHEQYF.

This rearrangement joins TRBV4-3 to TRBJ2-7; 8 positions match TRBD2. This CDR3 region has 15 residues. The germline V gene has CDR1 LGHNA and CDR2 YSLEER. Trimming removed 0 bases from V and 2 bases from J; junction bases left unmatched: 3. The CDR3, as DNA: TGCGCCAGCAGCCAAGATACAGCGGGGGCCTACGAGCAGTACTTC. This translates into CASSQDTAGAYEQYF.

This sequence joins TRBV2 and TRBJ2-1; TRBD2 aligns across 14 bases. This CDR3 has 18 residues. Trimming removed 4 bases from V and 4 bases from J; junction bases left unmatched: 9. The germline V gene has CDR1 SNHLY and CDR2 FYNNEI. CDR3 in amino acids: CASSARLAGGRLYNEQFF. Here the CDR3 DNA reads TGTGCCAGCAGTGCCCGACTAGCGGGGGGGCGACTTTACAATGAGCAGTTCTTC.

The rearrangement joins TRBV5-4 to TRBJ1-1; TRBD1 might be the D (5 bases). This CDR3 region has 13 residues. In germline, CDR1 is SGHNT, CDR2 YYREEE (reference sequence). V was shortened by 4 bases and J by 10 bases, with 17 bases between the two germline ends. This chain's CDR3 is CASSTGTLEGAFF. The CDR3 DNA reads as TGTGCCAGCAGCACCGGGACTCTCGAGGGAGCTTTCTTT.

The chain uses TRBV12-3 or TRBV12-4 and TRBJ1-2; D is unclear. The CDR3 extends over 13 amino acids. V dropped 4 bases and J dropped 8 bases, with 14 bases sitting between them. The CDR3 is CASSSGRNSGYTF. Written as DNA, the CDR3 is TGTGCCAGCAGTTCAGGCCGAAACAGCGGCTACACCTTC.

The rearrangement uses TRBV16 and TRBJ1-4; TRBD1 matches 8 bases. Trimming took 4 bases from V and 4 from J; bases not matched to a gene: 2. This CDR3 has 14 amino acids. The germline V gene has CDR1 KGHSY and CDR2 FQNENV. The CDR3, as DNA: TGTGCCAGCAGCCGACAGGGGAGTAATGAAAAACTGTTTTTT. Protein product: CASSRQGSNEKLFF.

The V gene is TRBV4-1, the J gene TRBJ1-2; D ambiguous. CDR3 length equals 16 residues. Trimming took 0 bases from V and 7 from J, leaving 18 bases between them. Germline loops: CDR1 MGHRA, CDR2 YSYEKL. DNA for the CDR3: TGCGCCAGCAGCCAAGATGGTCGCGGGGATATGAGTGGCTACACCTTC. Translated: CASSQDGRGDMSGYTF.